This TCR beta chain is from a study of long-term antiretroviral therapy in people with HIV. Overall study results and limits: Post-ART, diversity grew, though it stayed under transplant donor control levels.

About this clone: The antigen remains unidentified.

The assay used was immunoSEQ (version v3.0), run at survey level. TCRdb's copy holds only in-frame clones and misses some; the assay was immunoSEQ multiplex PCR. Of under 40,000 clones in the sample, about 85% were seen once. Germline V gene data show CDR1 as LNHDA and CDR2 as SQIVND (reference sequence). The V gene end was trimmed by 8 bases and the J gene end by 10 bases; junction bases not matched to a gene: 7. The CDR3 spans 12 residues. The chain combines TRBV19 with TRBJ2-1, with 8 bases aligning to TRBD1. Specimen: unsorted PBMCs, collected just over 2.7 years before starting antiretroviral therapy. This sequence was found in a woman aged 25 to 45 with HIV. DNA of the CDR3: TGTGCCAGTCGACAGGGGCTGGAGGAGCAGTTCTTC. Encoded protein: CASRQGLEEQFF.